Following are 30 T cell receptor beta chains from one sample sequenced in a study of CXCR3-negative and CXCR3-positive naive CD8 T cells. Via 5' RACE with UMI labels, TRB cDNA libraries were prepared. TCRdb re-called the 5' RACE reads and gives one entry per CDR3 protein, without DNA. The table lists some 130,000 distinct CDR3 sequences. Sequencing was carried out using naive CXCR3- CD8+ T cells from blood. Subset indicated: CD45RO-CCR7+CD27+CD95- naive CD8+ T cells lacking CXCR3 (TNR3-). The origin of the receptors is a human donor in good health. Some clones in this sample may be carry-over from other donors' samples.

The chain carries TRBV14 and TRBJ2-1. Looked up from germline, CDR1 is SGHDN and CDR2 is FVKESK. The CDR3 extends over 17 amino acids. CDR3 protein: CASSQDDAYLGYNEQFF.

CDR3 sequence reads: CASSEGWSETQYF. The chain is built from TRBV6-5 and TRBJ2-5. Germline CDR1 MNHEY, CDR2 SVGAGI. The CDR3 covers 13 residues.

The chain employs TRBV5-1 and TRBJ2-1; the TRBD1 assignment by TCRdb is unverifiable without DNA. CDR1 is SGHRS, CDR2 YFSETQ, per germline. This CDR3 is 18 amino acids long. The CDR3 loop reads CASSSNPTWGATYNEQFF.

The V call is TRBV7-3, the J call TRBJ2-2; the D call of TRBD1 rests on TCRdb alone, since no DNA is present to check it. The CDR3 is 15 amino acids. The V gene's germline CDR1 is SGHTA and CDR2 FQGTGA. CDR3 sequence: CASSTRGGNTGELFF.

J is TRBJ2-2 and V is TRBV7-6. Germline lookup yields CDR1 SGHVS and CDR2 FNYEAQ. The length of the CDR3 is 13 residues. The CDR3 loop is CASSLAGGGELFF.

The V and J genes are TRBV29-1 and TRBJ2-7; TCRdb selects TRBD1, and the lack of DNA leaves this call unchecked. The length of the CDR3 is 15 residues. Looked up from germline, CDR1 is SQVTM and CDR2 is ANQGSEA. This CDR3 is CSVEDETGVGYEQYF.

This chain connects TRBV28 to TRBJ2-1. This CDR3 is built from 15 residues. Germline-derived CDR1 and CDR2 are MDHEN and SYDVKM. CDR3 sequence: CASSLLRGLYNEQFF.

J is TRBJ2-6 and V is TRBV29-1. The CDR3 extends over 15 amino acids. Germline CDR1 is SQVTM and CDR2 is ANQGSEA. Here the CDR3 reads CSVEERGSGANVLTF.

This chain joins TRBV12-3 or TRBV12-4 and TRBJ1-6. The CDR3 length is 15 residues. The CDR3 loop reads CASSLETGNNSPLHF.

The genes are TRBV20-1 and TRBJ2-4; TCRdb calls TRBD2, which cannot be checked without DNA. Germline V gene lookup returns CDR1 DFQATT and CDR2 SNEGSKA (reference sequence). CDR3 length equals 16 residues. The CDR3 sequence: CSASGLAGGSKNIQYF.

This chain connects TRBV25-1 to TRBJ2-1; TCRdb's D gene call, TRBD1, goes unchecked for lack of DNA. Germline V gives CDR1 MGHDK, CDR2 SYGVNS. This CDR3 has 14 residues. The CDR3 reads CASSTGQGGYEQFF. The full variable domain, rest sourced from reference TRBV25-1 and TRBJ2-1, is EADIYQTPRYLVIGTGKKITLECSQTMGHDKMYWYQQDPGMELHLIHYSYGVNSTEKGDLSSESTVSRIRTEHFPLTLESARPSHTSQYLCASSTGQGGYEQFFGPGTRLTVL.

The J gene is TRBJ2-7, the V gene TRBV15. The CDR3 is made up of 12 amino acids. Germline V gives CDR1 LNHNV, CDR2 YYDKDF (reference sequence). CDR3 residues: CATSRESHEQYF. Drawing the rest from reference TRBV15 and TRBJ2-7, the complete variable domain is DAMVIQNPRYQVTQFGKPVTLSCSQTLNHNVMYWYQQKSSQAPKLLFHYYDKDFNNEADTPDNFQSRRPNTSFCFLDIRSPGLGDTAMYLCATSRESHEQYFGPGTRLTVT.

This sequence joins TRBV5-1 and TRBJ1-1; TCRdb calls TRBD1, which cannot be checked without DNA. The CDR3 covers 14 residues. From germline, CDR1 is SGHRS and CDR2 YFSETQ. The CDR3 reads CASSWTGVNTEAFF.

The chain carries TRBV12-3 or TRBV12-4 and TRBJ2-1; TCRdb's D gene call, TRBD1, goes unchecked for lack of DNA. This CDR3 is built from 13 residues. The CDR3 sequence is CASPLGIYNEQFF.

This chain uses TRBV15 with TRBJ2-7; there is no DNA to check the TCRdb D call of TRBD1. Per germline, CDR1 LNHNV and CDR2 YYDKDF (reference sequence). The CDR3 is 15 amino acids. The chain's CDR3 is CATSRADRGFYEQYF.

This sequence joins TRBV28 and TRBJ2-6; TCRdb's D call, TRBD1, is unchecked because there is no DNA. Per the germline V gene, CDR1 is MDHEN and CDR2 is SYDVKM. The CDR3 runs 15 residues. CDR3 in amino acids: CASSSGFSGANVLTF.

The chain recombines TRBV7-9 with TRBJ2-5; the D gene TCRdb calls, TRBD1, cannot be checked with no DNA. The germline CDR1 and CDR2 sequences are SEHNR and FQNEAQ (reference sequence). The CDR3 spans 15 residues. CDR3 protein: CASSSRDRDQETQYF.

CDR3 residues: CASSVGRGPFYEQYF. The V call is TRBV14, the J call TRBJ2-7; TCRdb selects TRBD1, and the lack of DNA leaves this call unchecked. Germline CDR1 reads SGHDN; CDR2 reads FVKESK. This CDR3 is built from 15 residues.

This chain joins TRBV27 and TRBJ2-7; TCRdb picks TRBD2, but there is no DNA to check that call. Looked up from germline, CDR1 is MNHEY and CDR2 is SMNVEV (reference sequence). The CDR3 sequence is 15 residues long. The CDR3 reads CVSSIDSPRSYEQYF.

The genes are TRBV7-9 and TRBJ2-5; the D call of TRBD1 rests on TCRdb alone, since no DNA is present to check it. The CDR3 loop spans 14 amino acids. Germline loops: CDR1 SEHNR, CDR2 FQNEAQ (reference sequence). CDR3 protein: CASSRSGGEETQYF. The full variable domain, with the rest looked up from reference TRBV7-9 and TRBJ2-5, is DTGVSQNPRHKITKRGQNVTFRCDPISEHNRLYWYRQTLGQGPEFLTYFQNEAQLEKSRLLSDRFSAERPKGSFSTLEIQRTEQGDSAMYLCASSRSGGEETQYFGPGTRLLVL.

This chain uses TRBV29-1 with TRBJ2-1; TCRdb reports TRBD2, a call that lacks DNA to check it against. The CDR3 extends over 16 amino acids. The germline V gene has CDR1 SQVTM and CDR2 ANQGSEA. CDR3 residues: CSVAPGSSGKFNEQFF.

The chain couples TRBV18 to TRBJ1-1; TCRdb gives TRBD1 as the D gene, but with no DNA this cannot be confirmed. From germline, CDR1 is KGHSH and CDR2 LQKENI. CDR3 length: 15 amino acids. The CDR3 loop reads CASSMANRGHTEAFF.

The chain carries TRBV14 and TRBJ2-1; TCRdb names TRBD2, which stays unverified in the absence of DNA. Germline V gene data show CDR1 as SGHDN and CDR2 as FVKESK. This CDR3 is 17 amino acids long. CDR3 sequence: CASSAILAGGRYNEQFF.

The chain recombines TRBV7-2 with TRBJ1-1; with no DNA, the TCRdb D assignment of TRBD1 cannot be verified. This CDR3 spans 15 amino acids. Germline assignment: CDR1 SGHTA and CDR2 FQGNSA. The CDR3 here is CASSSLGGGYTEAFF.

The J gene is TRBJ2-7, the V gene TRBV4-3; with no DNA, the TCRdb D assignment of TRBD1 cannot be verified. This CDR3 has 16 residues. CDR1 and CDR2 from the germline V gene are LGHNA and YSLEER. CDR3 loop: CASSQTRAGTLYEQYF.

The CDR3 protein is CASSYSERGPTSTDTQYF. The V gene is TRBV6-5, the J gene TRBJ2-3; TCRdb selects TRBD2, and the lack of DNA leaves this call unchecked. The CDR3 contains 18 residues. Germline-derived CDR1 and CDR2 are MNHEY and SVGAGI.

The genes are TRBV6-5 and TRBJ1-4. Germline CDR1 is MNHEY and CDR2 is SVGAGI. The CDR3 totals 14 residues. The CDR3 loop reads CASSEGNQPEKLFF.

The CDR3 sequence is CASSPNWRDYEQYF. V usage is TRBV12-3 or TRBV12-4 and J usage is TRBJ2-7; checking the TCRdb D call of TRBD2 is not possible without DNA. The CDR3 has 14 amino acids.

This chain uses TRBV28 with TRBJ2-7. The germline V gene encodes CDR1 MDHEN and CDR2 SYDVKM. The CDR3 spans 14 residues. CDR3 sequence reads: CASSFRLDVYEQYF.

The chain combines TRBV5-5 with TRBJ1-3. The CDR3 spans 14 residues. The germline gives CDR1 SGHKS, CDR2 YYEKEE (reference sequence). This CDR3 reads CASSFADSGNTIYF.